This is a list of T cell receptor beta chains from one sample in a study of blood T cells in healthy people across ages. Each CDR3 protein is one row after TCRdb ran MiXCR on the 5' RACE reads. Of approximately 850,000 distinct CDR3 sequences in the sample, roughly 60% were seen once. Sequenced material: blood. The receptors were gathered from a man aged 25 to 45 in good health. Both conserved end residues are part of each CDR3. D genes are given only for firm matches. A row's size may be missing; if present it is once, few, many or a size class.

d_call j_call clone_size v_call cdr3_nt cdr3_aa
- TRBJ2-7 - TRBV13 TGTGCCAGCAGCTACGGAGGGGGAAACCTCCTCTACGAGCAGTACTTC CASSYGGGNLLYEQYF
TRBD2 TRBJ2-1 - TRBV5-1 TGCGCCAGCAACATCGGCGGGGGAGACTACAATGAGCAGTTCTTC CASNIGGGDYNEQFF
TRBD2 TRBJ2-2 - TRBV7-2 TGTGCCAGCAGCTTACGATCGGGACCAGCGGGACCCGGGGAGCTGTTTTTT CASSLRSGPAGPGELFF
TRBD1 TRBJ1-4 - TRBV12-3/TRBV12-4 TGTGCCAGCAACAGGGGATTTGCTGAAAAACTGTTTTTT CASNRGFAEKLFF
- TRBJ2-5 few TRBV4-3 TGCGCCAGCAGCCAAGGACTCGTACCGGGAGAGACCCAGTACTTC CASSQGLVPGETQYF
TRBD2 TRBJ2-7 - TRBV9 TGTGCCAGCAGCGTAGGTAGCGGGAGGGCAAATGAGCAGTACTTC CASSVGSGRANEQYF
TRBD2 TRBJ2-1 - TRBV11-3 TGTGCCAGCAGCTTAGGGACTAGCGTAGAAAATGAGCAGTTCTTC CASSLGTSVENEQFF
- TRBJ2-3 - TRBV5-1 TGCGCCAGCAGCGCAGCCTCTTCCGGGAATTACGCGTATTTT CASSAASSGNYAYF
TRBD1 TRBJ1-2 - TRBV7-2 TGTGCCAGCAGTTCAGGACAGGTACACTCCACGGACTATGGCTACACCTTC CASSSGQVHSTDYGYTF
- TRBJ2-1 - TRBV10-3 TGTGCCATTAGTCGGTGGGACCCCCTCAAGGATGAGCAGTTCTTC CAISRWDPLKDEQFF
- TRBJ2-7 few TRBV15 TGTGCCACCAGCAGAGCTGGGGGTCGACTGAGGGAGCAGTACTTC CATSRAGGRLREQYF
TRBD1 TRBJ2-3 - TRBV7-9 TGTGCCAGCAGCTCCTGGACAGGGACCAGCACAGATACGCAGTATTTT CASSSWTGTSTDTQYF
- TRBJ1-6 - TRBV4-3 TGCGCCAGCAGCCAAGATACAGAGGGTGCGAATTCACCCCTCCACTTT CASSQDTEGANSPLHF
TRBD2 TRBJ2-1 - TRBV4-3 TGCGCCAGCAGCCAAGTGTGGCAGCGGGACGGCAATGAGCAGTTCTTC CASSQVWQRDGNEQFF
- TRBJ2-5 few TRBV4-1 TGCGCCAGCAGCCAAGAACTGCGAGTGGTGCAGGGCCAGTACTTC CASSQELRVVQGQYF
TRBD1 TRBJ1-4 - TRBV2 TGTGCCAGCCAAGGGACAGACTCTAATGAAAAACTGTTTTTT CASQGTDSNEKLFF
- TRBJ1-2 - TRBV25-1 TGTGCCAGCTCATTCCAGGGAGTCAGTAACTATGGCTACACCTTC CASSFQGVSNYGYTF
- TRBJ2-6 - TRBV5-1 TGCGCCAGCAGCCCAACCTCATTAGGCTCTGGGGCCAACGTCCTGACTTTC CASSPTSLGSGANVLTF
TRBD2 TRBJ2-1 - TRBV29-1 TGCAGCGTGGCCCGACTAGCGGGAGAAGCTGAGCAGTTCTTC CSVARLAGEAEQFF
TRBD2 TRBJ2-1 - TRBV7-9 TGTGCCAGCAGCCCCCGTAGCGGGGGCCCCTACAATGAGCAGTTCTTC CASSPRSGGPYNEQFF
- TRBJ2-1 few TRBV9 TGTGCCAGCAGCGTAGATCAGGACCCGTCCAATGAGCAGTTCTTC CASSVDQDPSNEQFF
TRBD1 TRBJ2-7 few TRBV25-1 TGTGCCAGCAGTGAATATTCCCAGGGGGATCAGTACTTC CASSEYSQGDQYF
- TRBJ2-1 few TRBV12-3/TRBV12-4 TGTGCCAGCAGTTGGGGCCGACTAGACGTTTTATATGAGCAGTTCTTC CASSWGRLDVLYEQFF
- TRBJ2-7 - TRBV28 TGTGCCAGCAACCGGTTGTGGGGCTCCGGGGTATACGAGCAGTACTTC CASNRLWGSGVYEQYF
TRBD2 TRBJ2-7 - TRBV5-1 TGCGCCAGCAGCTTGGGAGCGGGGGTAGACCGTTACGAGCAGTACTTC CASSLGAGVDRYEQYF
- TRBJ2-7 - TRBV20-1 TGCAGTGCTAACAGGGGGGGAAGCTCCTACGAGCAGTACTTC CSANRGGSSYEQYF
TRBD2 TRBJ2-3 - TRBV20-1 TGCAGTGCTAGACGGTGGGAGGGCCCGGTTTGGGATACGCAGTATTTT CSARRWEGPVWDTQYF
- TRBJ2-1 - TRBV7-2 TGTGCCAGCAGCTTATATTTGAATAATGGTGAGCAGTTCTTC CASSLYLNNGEQFF
TRBD2 TRBJ2-3 - TRBV3-1 TGTGCCGGCAGCGAAATAGCGGGAGTATCGGATACGCAGTATTTT CAGSEIAGVSDTQYF
- TRBJ2-7 - TRBV7-8 TGTGCCAGCAGCGGAGAAGGGGACGAATGGTCCTACGAGCAGTACTTC CASSGEGDEWSYEQYF
- TRBJ2-1 once TRBV12-5 TGTGCTAGTGGTTTAGGAGGGGGTCCCGGCAATGAGCAGTTCTTC CASGLGGGPGNEQFF
TRBD1 TRBJ2-5 - TRBV3-1 TGTGCCAGCAGCCAATTCAGGACAGGGGGCGCGGATGAGACCCAGTACTTC CASSQFRTGGADETQYF
- TRBJ2-7 - TRBV7-2 TGTGCCAGCAGCCGATCGAGAGACCTCTACGAGCAGTACTTC CASSRSRDLYEQYF
- TRBJ1-2 - TRBV20-1 TGCAGTGCTAGAGATCAGTCCGGTTTCTTAAGATATGGCTACACCTTC CSARDQSGFLRYGYTF
- TRBJ2-7 - TRBV21-1 TGTGCCAGCACCTACCACGGGGCCTCCAAGGGCTACGAGCAGTACTTC CASTYHGASKGYEQYF
- TRBJ2-6 - TRBV5-5 TGTGCCAGCAGCTTGGCCGGGGGCGACTCTGGGGCCAACGTCCTGACTTTC CASSLAGGDSGANVLTF
TRBD2 TRBJ2-7 - TRBV9 TGTGCCAGCAGCATTCATACCGGGACTAGCGGGAGTAATGAGCAGTACTTC CASSIHTGTSGSNEQYF
- TRBJ1-1 - TRBV29-1 TGCAGCGCGGGCAGCCTGAACACTGAAGCTTTCTTT CSAGSLNTEAFF
TRBD1 TRBJ1-1 - TRBV12-3/TRBV12-4 TGTGCCAGCAGTCTAAGGGGACAGAAGAACACTGAAGCTTTCTTT CASSLRGQKNTEAFF
- TRBJ2-1 - TRBV27 TGTGCCAGCAGTCGTCAGCGGGCGAACTACAATGAGCAGTTCTTC CASSRQRANYNEQFF
- TRBJ2-7 few TRBV10-3 TGTGCCATCAGGAAGGGAGGGGGCTACGAGCAGTACTTC CAIRKGGGYEQYF
TRBD2 TRBJ2-6 - TRBV5-1 TGCGCCAGCAGCTTGGAGCTAGCGGGACTTTCTGGGGCCAACGTCCTGACTTTC CASSLELAGLSGANVLTF
- TRBJ1-2 - TRBV20-1 TGCAGTGCTACCCCAAGGGATTCTAACTATGGCTACACCTTC CSATPRDSNYGYTF
- TRBJ1-2 few TRBV29-1 TGCGCCGCCCAAGGGGAAACAATCCATGGCTACACCTTC CAAQGETIHGYTF
TRBD2 TRBJ2-5 - TRBV20-1 TGCAGTGCCACCGGGACTAGTTTAAAGACCCAGTACTTC CSATGTSLKTQYF
- TRBJ1-1 - TRBV12-3/TRBV12-4 TGTGCCAGCAGTTTGAGGCGAACTGAAGCTTTCTTT CASSLRRTEAFF
TRBD1 TRBJ1-2 - TRBV3-1 TGTGCCAGCAGCCAAGACCGGGACAGAAATGGCTACACCTTC CASSQDRDRNGYTF
- TRBJ1-2 - TRBV15 TGTGCCACCAGCAGAGATGGAAGCTATGGCTACACCTTC CATSRDGSYGYTF
TRBD2 TRBJ2-1 once TRBV15 TGTGCCACCAGCGGGGAGGGACTATTGGGTGAGCAGTTCTTC CATSGEGLLGEQFF
- TRBJ1-2 - TRBV10-3 TGTGCCATCGGCGGGGCAGGCTTGGGCTATGGCTACACCTTC CAIGGAGLGYGYTF
TRBD2 TRBJ2-6 - TRBV6-1 TGTGCCAGCAGTGAAGCGGGGGGGTGGGGGGCCAACGTCCTGACTTTC CASSEAGGWGANVLTF
- TRBJ2-5 - TRBV5-1 TGCGCCAGCAGCGTCACAGGGTCTCCGGAGACCCAGTACTTC CASSVTGSPETQYF
TRBD2 TRBJ2-7 - TRBV6-2/TRBV6-3 TGTGCCAGCAGTTATGAGGGACTAGCATTTAGCTACGAGCAGTACTTC CASSYEGLAFSYEQYF
- TRBJ1-2 few TRBV20-1 TGCAGTGCCGTCGGTTTAATCTCTAACCCCTATGGCTACACCTTC CSAVGLISNPYGYTF
TRBD2 TRBJ2-5 - TRBV4-3 TGCGCCAGCAGCCAAGATCACGCGGGAGAAGAGACCCAGTACTTC CASSQDHAGEETQYF
- TRBJ2-1 - TRBV11-2 TGTGCCAGCAGCCCCCTATCCTGGGACGAGTATAACAATGAGCAGTTCTTC CASSPLSWDEYNNEQFF
- TRBJ2-1 few TRBV11-2 TGTGCCAGCAGCTTAGCCCCGAGCCATGAGCAGTTCTTC CASSLAPSHEQFF
TRBD1 TRBJ1-2 few TRBV7-2 TGTGCCAGCAGCTTAGGGGCCGCCCAGGGGGAGGGCTACACCTTC CASSLGAAQGEGYTF